This T cell receptor beta chain came from a study of beta chain features in type 1 diabetes (dated by TCRdb to 2016 to 2019). Some background on the complete study: Mean age, gender distribution, total cell number and subset yield were not different between patients and healthy donors. A total of approximately 100 million sorted cells were examined across all samples, and the number of cells per subset was strongly correlated with RNA yield. Regulatory and stem cell-like memory subsets were isolated from only 8 patients and roughly eight healthy donors, whereas naive and central memory subsets came from all 30 or so donors. The study compared the TCRB repertoires of sorted circulating CD4+ T cell subsets in recently diagnosed type 1 diabetes patients with those in matched healthy donors.

What the work shows at the level of the full study, not this receptor alone: Patients with type 1 diabetes made fewer insertions and deleted more nucleotides at VDJ recombination sites, implying thymic rearrangement abnormalities. Naive, central memory and regulatory TCRB repertoires appeared more similar among patients than among healthy donors. A moderate but significant shortening of TCRB CDR3 length was observed in type 1 diabetes patients in all four CD4+ subsets. Because cDNA rather than genomic DNA was sequenced, highly expressing activated cells could have been over-represented, although no difference in activation and CD3 levels was found between groups. Only small numbers of individuals were included in the HLA sub-analyses, which left unresolved whether HLA type had any influence on TCRB rearrangement. PCR might favor shorter templates, but patient and control samples were amplified and corrected together, so any skew would affect both groups equally.

At least ten counts were recorded for this clone. Its antigen is unknown. Per-nucleotide qualities are absent, and no much larger clonotype sits a single base away. The CDR3 starts with the cysteine, ends with the phenylalanine, and has 15 residues. Left in the record is the CDR3 DNA by itself, 45 bases read in frame from the first base. The germline V gene specifies SGHTA as CDR1 and FQGNSA as CDR2. V gives up 5 bases and J gives up 2 bases, and the segment between their germline ends measures 15 bases. All of the isolated RNA was reverse transcribed with the High Capacity cDNA Reverse Transcription Kit, so expressed TCRB transcripts were sequenced. Naive, central memory and regulatory T cell samples underwent deep immunoSEQ sequencing, averaging about 3.57 million total reads per sample. Sorted cells were lysed in RLT buffer, and RNA was extracted using DNase-treated RNeasy Micro or Mini kits according to cell number. Each cell subset was processed separately to prevent cross-contamination, with patient and healthy donor samples processed together. TCRB sequences were amplified from cDNA with the immunoSEQ multiplex PCR, producing 87-bp fragments spanning the CDR3 region. The amplicons were sequenced using the Illumina HiSeq platform. Turning to the authors' computational methods: Synthetic template baselines were used to correct PCR bias computationally, reads within Hamming distance 2 were collapsed, and singletons that could not be merged were discarded. By aligning reads against IMGT, V, D and J genes, CDR3 length, and insertions or deletions at six rearrangement sites were assigned. Within each subset, clonotype counts were normalized to sorted cell number, and only after that were true diversity and Gini coefficients computed with the tcR R package. The overlap coefficient, calculated on TCRB nucleotide sequences, was used to measure repertoire sharing. As a proxy for the pre-selection repertoire, out-of-frame TCRB sequences from naive cells were analyzed. As stored in TCRdb, this immuneACCESS dataset retains in-frame rearrangements with V and J assigned. A fraction of the clones does not appear; measured against another copy, unresolved V genes explain less than half of the discrepancy, and the remainder lacks a known reason. That table furnishes V, J and clone size, whereas the DNA furnished D and trimming. This sample is represented by fewer than 250,000 clones; about 10% of them were singletons. Together, the top ten hold under 0.035% of the sample.

Each donor gave one peripheral blood draw, averaging roughly 120 mL, which was collected into heparinised tubes. A BD FACSAria II was used to sort naive, central memory, regulatory and stem cell-like memory CD4+ T cells with a panel that included CD45RO, CCR7, CD25, CD127, CD95 and CD27. Every sorted population had a purity above 98%. Right away, PBMCs were isolated by Lymphoprep density gradient centrifugation and were stained directly, with no culture step. To minimize batch effects, samples were stained and sorted in pairs, one healthy donor with one patient per experiment. Sample: naive CD4+ T cells from blood. The sample's cell subset or site label, decoded: true naive CD4+ T cells. This chain is built from TRBV7-2 and TRBJ2-5; the D gene identity is not certain. The source of this sequence is a woman younger than 35 in good health. The CDR3 region has the sequence CASSLEFRSQETQYF. In nucleotide form, the sequence is TGTGCCAGCAGCCTTGAGTTTAGGAGTCAAGAGACCCAGTACTTC. This CDR3, with the reference TRBV7-2 and TRBJ2-5 proteins standing in past its ends, gives the full variable domain GAGVSQSPSNKVTEKGKDVELRCDPISGHTALYWYRQSLGQGLEFLIYFQGNSAPDKSGLPSDRFSAERTGGSVSTLTIQRTQQEDSAVYLCASSLEFRSQETQYFGPGTRLLVL.